What follows describes a single TCR beta chain. Its specificity is unknown. Trimming pared 2 bases from V and 0 bases from J, leaving 7 bases between. Germline CDR1 and CDR2: LNHNV and YYDKDF (reference sequence). The CDR3 runs 14 residues. Clones were sequenced by immunoSEQ multiplex PCR, and TCRdb holds only the in-frame ones, with some missing. The sample includes some 320,000 clones, approximately 86% of them seen just once. The entry originates in a study of cytomegalovirus exposure and HLA in healthy donors. On the study more broadly: It was reported in a later analysis that the same platform had been used for the 90 to 150 validation repertoires as for the approximately 730 first-cohort repertoires. Points from the study as a whole: According to a later analysis, TCR clusters from the first cohort tended to co-occur in the 100 to 150 validation repertoires. In vitro assays verified that a few CMV-associated chains recognized CMV antigens specifically. The authors listed approximately 150 TCR beta chains as cytomegalovirus-associated.

The sequenced sample was PBMCs. The TCR was taken from a woman in her twenties or thirties in good health and CMV-seropositive. The chain combines TRBV15 with TRBJ1-1, with a weak D call TRBD1 (5 bases). The CDR3 spells CATSRTGMNTEAFF. CDR3 DNA: TGTGCCACCAGCAGAACAGGCATGAACACTGAAGCTTTCTTT.